These 25 T cell receptor beta chains share one sample of origin, sequenced in a study of blood T cell repertoires in COVID-19. TCRdb's copy holds only in-frame clones and misses some; the assay was immunoSEQ multiplex PCR. The sample carries approximately 350,000 clones, around 89% recorded once. Material for sequencing was PBMCs or T cells enriched from blood (not recorded which). The receptor set was obtained from a man between 18 and 35 years old who had recovered from COVID-19.

The chain carries TRBV28 and TRBJ1-1; tentatively, D is TRBD1 (6 bases). CDR1 is MDHEN and CDR2 is SYDVKM in the germline V gene. Trimming cost V 10 bases and J 11 bases, with 8 bases left between them. The CDR3 has 8 residues. CDR3 amino acids: CATQGAFF. CDR3 coding DNA: TGTGCCACCCAGGGGGCTTTCTTT.

In the case of this clone: Other DNA sequences from this sample encode an identical CDR3 as well. The chain combines TRBV5-4 with TRBJ2-7; 14 bases are shared with TRBD2. CDR3 length equals 15 residues. J was trimmed by 4 bases and V by 3 bases; bases with no gene match: 3. CDR1 is SGHNT and CDR2 is YYREEE in the germline V gene (reference sequence). Here the CDR3 DNA reads TGTGCCAGCAGCTCCGGGACTAGCGGGGGTTACGAGCAGTACTTC. Its protein is CASSSGTSGGYEQYF.

The V gene is TRBV2, the J gene TRBJ1-6; weak D call: TRBD1 (6 bases). Germline V gene data show CDR1 as SNHLY and CDR2 as FYNNEI. The V end lost 5 bases, the J end lost 0 bases, and 11 bases lay between the germline ends. This CDR3 has 16 amino acids. Written as DNA, the CDR3 is TGTGCCAGCAGTAAACAGGGTAGCTCCTATAATTCACCCCTCCACTTT. The encoded protein is CASSKQGSSYNSPLHF.

This clone has only one observation. J is TRBJ1-1 and V is TRBV7-2; perhaps TRBD1 as D (6 bases). The CDR3 contains 15 residues. Germline V gene data show CDR1 as SGHTA and CDR2 as FQGNSA. Deletions cut 5 bases from V and 5 bases from J, with 18 bases between. The CDR3 spells CASSVRQALGTEAFF. In nucleotides, the CDR3 is TGTGCCAGCAGCGTAAGACAGGCCCTGGGGACTGAAGCTTTCTTT.

The CDR3 sequence is CASSPVGGTMNTEAFF. The CDR3 region has the DNA TGTGCCAGCAGTCCGGTGGGGGGTACGATGAACACTGAAGCTTTCTTT. The rearrangement links TRBV2 to TRBJ1-1; maybe TRBD1 (5 bases). The germline CDR1 and CDR2 sequences are SNHLY and FYNNEI. There are 16 residues in the CDR3. V gave up 5 bases and J gave up 0 bases, with 16 bases separating them.

The rearrangement uses TRBV5-5 and TRBJ1-6; no reliable D call. V lost 3 bases, J lost 9 bases, and 13 bases lay in between. The CDR3 is made up of 14 amino acids. Germline-derived CDR1 and CDR2 are SGHKS and YYEKEE (reference sequence). CDR3 coding DNA: TGTGCCAGCAGCTCCACACCACCGGGTTCACCCCTCCACTTT. It translates to CASSSTPPGSPLHF.

Here the CDR3 DNA reads TGTGCCAGCAGTGTTTCCCTAGCGACAGAGACCCAGTACTTC. It codes for CASSVSLATETQYF. The chain is built from TRBV2 and TRBJ2-5; D is perhaps TRBD2 (6 bases). Germline loops: CDR1 SNHLY, CDR2 FYNNEI. The CDR3 spans 14 residues. Trimming took off 4 bases at V and 4 bases at J, with 13 bases between the two ends.

The rearrangement joins TRBV5-4 to TRBJ1-6; D call uncertain. This CDR3 is built from 14 residues. Trimming shortened V by 0 bases and J by 10 bases, and 11 bases separated the two germline ends. The V gene's germline CDR1 is SGHNT and CDR2 YYREEE (reference sequence). CDR3 sequence reads: CASSLAQAGSPLHF. CDR3 sequence (DNA): TGTGCCAGCAGCTTGGCTCAGGCCGGCTCACCCCTCCACTTT. The whole variable domain, remainder taken from reference TRBV5-4 and TRBJ1-6, is ETGVTQSPTHLIKTRGQQVTLRCSSQSGHNTVSWYQQALGQGPQFIFQYYREEENGRGNFPPRFSGLQFPNYSSELNVNALELDDSALYLCASSLAQAGSPLHFGNGTRLTVT.

In DNA, the CDR3 is TGCGCCAGCAGCCGGGGTGACACCTCGGCAGGCGAGCAGTACTTC. Protein sequence: CASSRGDTSAGEQYF. This sequence joins TRBV5-1 and TRBJ2-7; D may be TRBD2 (5 bases). CDR3 length: 15 amino acids. With 4 bases removed from V and 6 bases from J, the gap between germline ends came to 20 bases. In germline, CDR1 is SGHRS, CDR2 YFSETQ.

Turning to this clone: Likely a read error: the CDR3 ends without its conserved phenylalanine or tryptophan. The DNA is left out, because the CDR3 cannot be placed on it with certainty; the CDR3 is given as TCRdb lists it. V usage is TRBV7-9 and J usage is TRBJ2-7; the table calls TRBD1, which could not be checked here. The CDR3 sequence runs 12 residues, both termini included. Germline V CDR1 and CDR2: SEHNR, FQNEAQ (reference sequence). Here the CDR3 reads CASRSETGPMVL.

The V and J genes are TRBV7-8 and TRBJ1-1; 7 bases are shared with TRBD1. The CDR3 totals 15 residues. Unmatched junction bases numbered 7, after V lost 5 bases and J lost 1 base. Germline V CDR1 and CDR2: SGHVS, FQNEAQ. The CDR3 loop reads CASSPAGQQNTEAFF. The CDR3 DNA sequence: TGTGCCAGCAGCCCGGCGGGACAGCAGAACACTGAAGCTTTCTTT.

The chain joins TRBV9 to TRBJ1-1; D may be TRBD1 (6 bases). Trimming cost V 0 bases and J 4 bases, with 19 bases left between them. Germline CDR1 reads SGDLS; CDR2 reads YYNGEE. The CDR3 is 17 residues long. The CDR3 loop is CASSVGDTGIKGTEAFF. CDR3 coding DNA: TGTGCCAGCAGCGTAGGTGATACAGGGATTAAGGGCACTGAAGCTTTCTTT.

Here the CDR3 reads CASSVLLEPNYGYTF. CDR3 nucleotide sequence: TGTGCCAGCAGTGTACTTTTGGAGCCTAACTATGGCTACACCTTC. The chain couples TRBV2 to TRBJ1-2; D gene ambiguous. V gave up 4 bases and J gave up 0 bases, with 12 bases separating them. Per germline, CDR1 SNHLY and CDR2 FYNNEI. This CDR3 spans 15 amino acids.

The chain has TRBV28 and TRBJ2-3; TRBD2 agrees at 14 bases. Unmatched junction bases numbered 8, after V lost 1 base and J lost 2 bases. The germline V gene encodes CDR1 MDHEN and CDR2 SYDVKM. The CDR3 length is 19 residues. CDR3 residues: CASSLYMSTSGGDTDTQYF. The CDR3, as DNA: TGTGCCAGCAGTTTATATATGTCGACTAGCGGGGGGGACACAGATACGCAGTATTTT.

The V and J genes are TRBV6-4 and TRBJ2-7; 8 bases align to TRBD1. V trimming: 2 bases; J trimming: 5 bases; junction bases outside the gene matches: 8. CDR3 length: 15 amino acids. Looked up from germline, CDR1 is MRHNA and CDR2 is SNTAGT. The DNA of the CDR3 is TGTGCCAGCAGTGACCCGGACAGGGATCGGGACGAGCAGTACTTC. Translating it yields CASSDPDRDRDEQYF.

The V call is TRBV29-1, the J call TRBJ2-7, with D possibly being TRBD1 (5 bases). Germline V gene data show CDR1 as SQVTM and CDR2 as ANQGSEA. Trimming took off 3 bases at V and 0 bases at J, with 6 bases between the two ends. The CDR3 is 12 amino acids. The CDR3 protein is CSVDQGSYEQYF. The CDR3 DNA follows: TGCAGCGTTGACCAGGGCTCCTACGAGCAGTACTTC.

This rearrangement joins TRBV5-1 to TRBJ2-7, with TRBD1 as a possible D gene (6 bases). This CDR3 has 13 amino acids. The V and J ends lost 0 bases and 7 bases respectively, with 11 bases between them. CDR1 is SGHRS, CDR2 YFSETQ, per germline. CDR3 bases: TGCGCCAGCAGCTTGGACCCTCAGGGGGAGCAGTACTTC. Its protein product is CASSLDPQGEQYF.

This rearrangement joins TRBV18 to TRBJ1-5, with TRBD1 matching 8 bases. The CDR3 sequence is 14 residues long. Unmatched junction bases numbered 2, after V lost 2 bases and J lost 5 bases. CDR1 is KGHSH, CDR2 LQKENI, per germline. The CDR3 loop is CASSPETGDQPQHF. The CDR3 DNA follows: TGTGCCAGCTCACCAGAGACAGGGGATCAGCCCCAGCATTTT.

The gene calls are TRBV19 and TRBJ2-7; 8 positions match TRBD1. The germline gives CDR1 LNHDA, CDR2 SQIVND (reference sequence). This CDR3 comprises 15 residues. The V gene end was trimmed by 4 bases and the J gene end by 4 bases; junction bases not matched to a gene: 9. CDR3 nucleotide sequence: TGTGCCAGTAGTACTCGGGGCAGGGGGCTGTACGAGCAGTACTTC. Protein product: CASSTRGRGLYEQYF.

This chain connects TRBV27 to TRBJ1-5, with D unresolved. The CDR3 totals 14 residues. Between the trimmed V and J ends, which lost 0 bases and 0 bases, there was a span of 3 bases. The germline V gene encodes CDR1 MNHEY and CDR2 SMNVEV (reference sequence). The CDR3 region is CASSLSSSNQPQHF. CDR3 sequence (DNA): TGTGCCAGCAGTTTATCCTCTAGCAATCAGCCCCAGCATTTT.

This clone was found once. V and J are TRBV9 and TRBJ2-3; TRBD2 matches at 10 bases. V shed 4 bases and J 2 bases; nucleotides not matched to a gene: 7. Germline V CDR1 and CDR2: SGDLS, YYNGEE. The CDR3 consists of 16 residues. The CDR3 DNA sequence: TGTGCCAGCAGCTCCAGCGGGGGGGCCTCCACAGATACGCAGTATTTT. Its translation is CASSSSGGASTDTQYF.

The chain recombines TRBV18 with TRBJ2-7; 7 bases agree with TRBD1. V gave up 5 bases and J gave up 7 bases; unmatched junction bases: 14. This CDR3 spans 15 amino acids. Germline CDR1 KGHSH, CDR2 LQKENI. CDR3 residues: CASSSTETGSREQYF. The CDR3 DNA sequence: TGTGCCAGCTCATCTACCGAGACAGGGTCGCGTGAGCAGTACTTC.

This chain joins TRBV7-6 and TRBJ2-1, with a weak D call TRBD2 (5 bases). Trimming stripped 2 bases from V and 0 bases from J, with 11 bases between. The CDR3 loop spans 16 amino acids. CDR1 is SGHVS, CDR2 FNYEAQ, per germline. The CDR3 spells CASSLRRASSYNEQFF. For the CDR3, the DNA is TGTGCCAGCAGCTTACGGCGGGCGAGCTCCTACAATGAGCAGTTCTTC. Full variable domain (missing parts from reference TRBV7-6 and TRBJ2-1): GAGVSQSPRYKVTKRGQDVALRCDPISGHVSLYWYRQALGQGPEFLTYFNYEAQQDKSGLPNDRFSAERPEGSISTLTIQRTEQRDSAMYRCASSLRRASSYNEQFFGPGTRLTVL.

The V call is TRBV5-3, the J call TRBJ2-3; 14 nucleotides match TRBD2. TRBV5-3 is labeled an ORF, and its function is uncertain. V lost 3 bases to trimming and J lost 4 bases; unmatched junction nucleotides: 10. The length of the CDR3 is 18 residues. The CDR3 loop reads CARSSSTSGRAGADTQYF. The CDR3 bases are TGTGCCAGAAGCTCTTCGACTAGCGGGAGGGCCGGGGCAGATACGCAGTATTTT.

The chain uses TRBV19 and TRBJ1-5; D unresolved. Germline-derived CDR1 and CDR2 are LNHDA and SQIVND (reference sequence). Trimming left V 6 bases short and J 0 bases short, with 18 bases between. The CDR3 contains 17 residues. The CDR3 coding sequence is TGTGCCAGTAGGAAGATGTGGGGAGGGAATAGCAATCAGCCCCAGCATTTT. Translation: CASRKMWGGNSNQPQHF.